What follows are 25 T cell receptor beta chains derived from one specimen sequenced in a study of CD8 T cells in Susac syndrome. RNA in amounts of roughly 0.45 to 1 ug was reverse transcribed with random hexamers. TCRdb re-analysed the immunoSEQ multiplex PCR reads in MiXCR, keeping a single row per CDR3 protein. In the table there are about 76,000 distinct CDR3 sequences, roughly 92% of which are singletons. Input material: CD8+ T cells from PBMCs. The source of these receptors is a human donor with Susac syndrome.

The J gene is TRBJ2-3, the V gene TRBV5-1; D ambiguous. Trimming removed 4 bases at V and 5 bases at J, with 14 bases between. CDR1 SGHRS and CDR2 YFSETQ come from the germline V gene. This CDR3 contains 14 residues. The CDR3 region is CASSPDSARDTQYF. CDR3 coding DNA: TGCGCCAGCAGCCCTGACTCGGCCCGAGATACGCAGTATTTT.

The J gene is TRBJ2-1, the V gene TRBV10-3; TRBD1 agrees at 9 bases. Looked up from germline, CDR1 is ENHRY and CDR2 is SYGVKD. The V segment lost 8 bases and the J segment 3 bases; nucleotides outside the gene matches: 8. The CDR3 is made up of 15 amino acids. CDR3 DNA sequence: TGTGCCATCGATGAGGGGACAGGGAGCTACAATGAGCAGTTCTTC. Residues: CAIDEGTGSYNEQFF.

This clonotype occurred once. This chain links TRBV6-1 with TRBJ2-5; a weak D match, TRBD2 (6 bases). The CDR3 is made up of 14 amino acids. Germline V CDR1 and CDR2: MNHNS, SASEGT. V gave up 5 bases and J gave up 1 base, with 11 bases separating them. CDR3 protein: CASSTFGSQETQYF. CDR3 bases: TGTGCCAGCAGTACCTTCGGGAGCCAAGAGACCCAGTACTTC.

The V gene is TRBV7-9, the J gene TRBJ2-7, with TRBD2 matching over 7 bases. This CDR3 comprises 14 residues. Germline CDR1 is SEHNR and CDR2 is FQNEAQ (reference sequence). V shed 3 bases and J 4 bases; nucleotides not matched to a gene: 6. CDR3 in amino acids: CASSFGGRGYEQYF. The CDR3 DNA reads as TGTGCCAGCAGCTTTGGCGGGAGAGGGTACGAGCAGTACTTC.

The rearrangement uses TRBV11-2 and TRBJ2-7; 8 positions match TRBD2. Trimming at V came to 0 bases and at J to 7 bases, leaving 11 bases not matched to a gene. Per the germline V gene, CDR1 is SGHAT and CDR2 is FQNNGV. The CDR3 has 16 residues. The DNA of the CDR3 is TGTGCCAGCAGCTTAGATCTCAGCGGGAGTTCGTTAGAGCAGTACTTC. It translates to CASSLDLSGSSLEQYF.

The chain carries TRBV7-2 and TRBJ2-1; tentative D call: TRBD2 (6 bases). This CDR3 comprises 14 residues. V was trimmed by 1 base and J by 5 bases, leaving 9 bases between them. Germline V gene lookup returns CDR1 SGHTA and CDR2 FQGNSA. The CDR3 here is CASSLGGLNNEQFF. DNA of the CDR3: TGTGCCAGCAGCTTAGGGGGACTGAACAATGAGCAGTTCTTC.

The rearrangement links TRBV9 to TRBJ2-5, with 8 bases that match TRBD1. CDR1 is SGDLS, CDR2 YYNGEE, per germline. The CDR3 has 15 amino acids. The V gene end was trimmed by 4 bases and the J gene end by 4 bases; junction bases not matched to a gene: 9. CDR3 in amino acids: CASSPRGQAIETQYF. CDR3 nucleotides: TGTGCCAGCAGCCCCCGGGGACAGGCCATAGAGACCCAGTACTTC. The complete variable domain, with remaining parts taken from reference TRBV9 and TRBJ2-5, reads DSGVTQTPKHLITATGQRVTLRCSPRSGDLSVYWYQQSLDQGLQFLIQYYNGEERAKGNILERFSAQQFPDLHSELNLSSLELGDSALYFCASSPRGQAIETQYFGPGTRLLVL.

The chain recombines TRBV12-3 or TRBV12-4 with TRBJ1-4, with D possibly being TRBD1 (5 bases). This CDR3 has 13 amino acids. V was shortened by 5 bases and J by 4 bases, with 8 bases between the two germline ends. The CDR3 DNA reads as TGTGCCAGCAGTCGGGGGTTTAATGAAAAACTGTTTTTT. As protein: CASSRGFNEKLFF.

A single count supports this clonotype. The genes are TRBV4-1 and TRBJ2-3, with a weak D call TRBD2 (6 bases). CDR3 length: 17 residues. Germline-derived CDR1 and CDR2 are MGHRA and YSYEKL. V was clipped by 1 base and J by 3 bases, with 17 bases between them. This CDR3 is CASSQAGSGGVTDTQYF. The CDR3 DNA reads TGCGCCAGCAGCCAAGCTGGTAGCGGCGGCGTAACAGATACGCAGTATTTT.

The CDR3, as DNA: TGTGCCTGGAGTGTGGGCGGAAATCAGCCCCAGCATTTT. Encoded protein: CAWSVGGNQPQHF. J is TRBJ1-5 and V is TRBV30, with D unclear. The CDR3 consists of 13 residues. V was pared by 0 bases and J by 4 bases, with 7 bases between. Looked up from germline, CDR1 is GTSNPN and CDR2 is SVGIG (reference sequence).

CDR3 residues: CASSGRTPGQSGYTF. DNA of the CDR3: TGTGCCAGCAGCGGACGGACTCCGGGACAGTCAGGCTACACCTTC. This chain connects TRBV7-2 to TRBJ1-2, with TRBD1 matching 7 bases. The germline V gene encodes CDR1 SGHTA and CDR2 FQGNSA. V trimming: 5 bases; J trimming: 8 bases; junction bases outside the gene matches: 14. The CDR3 covers 15 residues.

This clonotype was detected once. The chain employs TRBV20-1 and TRBJ1-2, with 8 bases aligning to TRBD1. Trimming removed 2 bases from V and 2 bases from J; junction bases left unmatched: 4. CDR3 length: 14 amino acids. Looked up from germline, CDR1 is DFQATT and CDR2 is SNEGSKA (reference sequence). CDR3 DNA sequence: TGCAGTGCTAGACAGGACAGGGAAAACTATGGCTACACCTTC. It encodes CSARQDRENYGYTF.

This clonotype appeared a few times. The chain has TRBV5-1 and TRBJ2-3, with 10 bases lining up with TRBD2. The V gene's germline CDR1 is SGHRS and CDR2 YFSETQ. The length of the CDR3 is 14 residues. V lost 3 bases, J lost 6 bases, and 4 bases stayed unmatched. The CDR3 protein is CASSYSGGADTQYF. The CDR3 bases are TGCGCCAGCAGCTACAGCGGGGGGGCGGATACGCAGTATTTT.

The J gene is TRBJ2-1, the V gene TRBV12-3 or TRBV12-4, with 13 nucleotides matching TRBD2. V trimming: 4 bases; J trimming: 7 bases; junction bases outside the gene matches: 7. The CDR3 contains 16 residues. The CDR3 protein is CASSYRTSGSINEQFF. The DNA for the CDR3 is TGTGCCAGCAGTTATCGGACTAGCGGGAGTATAAATGAGCAGTTCTTC.

V is TRBV27 and J is TRBJ2-3; D is uncertain. This CDR3 contains 16 residues. Germline values: CDR1 MNHEY, CDR2 SMNVEV (reference sequence). Trimming left V 3 bases short and J 0 bases short, with 13 bases between. In DNA, the CDR3 is TGTGCCAGCAGTTTCATTTCGACTGGGAGCACAGATACGCAGTATTTT. This encodes CASSFISTGSTDTQYF.

The genes are TRBV25-1 and TRBJ2-7; no clear D. Germline V gene lookup returns CDR1 MGHDK and CDR2 SYGVNS. Trimming took off 1 base at V and 0 bases at J, with 7 bases between the two ends. This CDR3 is 14 amino acids long. For the CDR3, the DNA is TGTGCCAGCAGTGAATCAGGCGCCTCCTACGAGCAGTACTTC. Translated: CASSESGASYEQYF.

V gene TRBV5-1 combines with J gene TRBJ2-1; 14 bases fit TRBD2. The CDR3 totals 18 residues. With 3 bases clipped from V and 0 bases from J, the junction kept 5 bases outside the gene matches. The germline V gene has CDR1 SGHRS and CDR2 YFSETQ. CDR3 nucleotides: TGCGCCAGCAGCTCGGGACTAGCGGGGGTGAGCTCCTACAATGAGCAGTTCTTC. Translation: CASSSGLAGVSSYNEQFF.

The gene calls are TRBV6-5 and TRBJ2-7; 7 nucleotides line up with TRBD2. The J segment lost 0 bases and the V segment lost 5 bases, leaving 4 bases of the junction unmatched. This CDR3 spans 14 amino acids. The germline gives CDR1 MNHEY, CDR2 SVGAGI. In DNA, the CDR3 is TGTGCCAGCAGTCGGGACTACAGCTCCTACGAGCAGTACTTC. This sequence encodes CASSRDYSSYEQYF.

This sequence joins TRBV9 and TRBJ1-1; a possible D gene is TRBD1 (5 bases). This CDR3 spans 14 amino acids. Trimming took off 0 bases at V and 4 bases at J, with 10 bases between the two ends. Per germline, CDR1 SGDLS and CDR2 YYNGEE. The CDR3 is CASSVATGGTEAFF. DNA for the CDR3: TGTGCCAGCAGCGTAGCTACGGGGGGCACTGAAGCTTTCTTT.

The chain joins TRBV28 to TRBJ2-7, with unresolved D. The CDR3 totals 11 residues. Trimming stripped 6 bases from V and 7 bases from J, with 10 bases between. Germline V CDR1 and CDR2: MDHEN, SYDVKM. The CDR3 here is CASSRNPEQYF. CDR3 DNA: TGTGCCAGCAGCAGAAACCCTGAGCAGTACTTC.

V is TRBV20-1 and J is TRBJ2-2; 8 bases align to TRBD1. In germline, CDR1 is DFQATT, CDR2 SNEGSKA (reference sequence). Trimming took 6 bases from V and 4 from J; bases not matched to a gene: 7. This CDR3 region has 14 residues. The CDR3 sequence is CSASGQGATGELFF. CDR3 nucleotide sequence: TGCAGTGCCAGTGGGCAGGGGGCCACCGGGGAGCTGTTTTTT.

The gene calls are TRBV7-2 and TRBJ2-1; the match to TRBD1 covers 9 bases. J was trimmed by 1 base and V by 5 bases; bases with no gene match: 12. This CDR3 region has 18 residues. Per germline, CDR1 SGHTA and CDR2 FQGNSA. DNA of the CDR3: TGTGCCAGCAGCCAGACACTTGGCGGGACAGGGTCCTACAATGAGCAGTTCTTC. Translating it yields CASSQTLGGTGSYNEQFF.

The V gene is TRBV29-1, the J gene TRBJ2-1; tentative D call: TRBD2 (5 bases). V dropped 3 bases and J dropped 9 bases, with 18 bases sitting between them. This CDR3 has 14 residues. Germline V gene data show CDR1 as SQVTM and CDR2 as ANQGSEA. CDR3 DNA sequence: TGCAGCGTTGATGCCCTAGGAAGCGGTGGTGAGCAGTTCTTC. Its translation is CSVDALGSGGEQFF.

The chain joins TRBV9 to TRBJ1-4; D perhaps matches TRBD1 (5 bases). Deletions cut 3 bases from V and 7 bases from J, with 13 bases between. The CDR3 length is 14 residues. CDR1 is SGDLS, CDR2 YYNGEE, per germline. The CDR3 is CASSAGTGSEKLFF. CDR3 nucleotides: TGTGCCAGCAGCGCCGGGACGGGCTCTGAAAAACTGTTTTTT.

The gene calls are TRBV28 and TRBJ2-2; TRBD2 agrees at 7 bases. Trimming took 8 bases from V and 0 from J; bases not matched to a gene: 6. This CDR3 spans 15 amino acids. Per germline, CDR1 MDHEN and CDR2 SYDVKM. The CDR3 region has the DNA TGTGCCAGCCTAATAGCGGGCTCGAACACCGGGGAGCTGTTTTTT. This gives the protein CASLIAGSNTGELFF.